Given below is one T cell receptor (beta chain) in context. Germline CDR1 reads SGHNT; CDR2 reads YYREEE (reference sequence). This CDR3 is 13 amino acids long. V lost 4 bases, J lost 10 bases, and 9 bases stayed unmatched. These data belong to a study of blood T cell repertoires in COVID-19. Sequencing was performed with immunoSEQ multiplex PCR; in TCRdb, only in-frame clones are kept and a portion is missing. The data contain roughly 180,000 clones, less than 95% of them singletons. Sequencing was done on a sample of peripheral blood. The chain carries TRBV5-4 and TRBJ1-1, with 8 positions matching TRBD1. This TCR derives from a young man with COVID-19, enrolled during active disease. The CDR3 sequence is CASSARQGALAFF. CDR3 coding DNA: TGTGCCAGCAGCGCAAGGCAGGGGGCGCTAGCTTTCTTT.